This T cell receptor (beta chain) comes out of a study of glioma-infiltrating T cells after dendritic cell vaccination. Sequencing was performed with immunoSEQ multiplex PCR; in TCRdb, only in-frame clones are kept and a portion is missing. The data hold 65,000 to 80,000 clones, with around 81% observed a single time. In the case of this clone: Other DNA sequences of this sample code for an identical CDR3.

Trimming shortened V by 4 bases and J by 1 base, and 9 bases separated the two germline ends. Looked up from germline, CDR1 is SGHNT and CDR2 is YYREEE (reference sequence). This CDR3 contains 13 residues. This sequence originates from a human donor with glioblastoma. Sequencing used blood, obtained before dendritic cell vaccination. J is TRBJ2-7 and V is TRBV5-4, with D hard to call. The CDR3 DNA follows: TGTGCCAGCAGCCAGCGTGGGTCCTACGAGCAGTACTTC. Translating gives CASSQRGSYEQYF.